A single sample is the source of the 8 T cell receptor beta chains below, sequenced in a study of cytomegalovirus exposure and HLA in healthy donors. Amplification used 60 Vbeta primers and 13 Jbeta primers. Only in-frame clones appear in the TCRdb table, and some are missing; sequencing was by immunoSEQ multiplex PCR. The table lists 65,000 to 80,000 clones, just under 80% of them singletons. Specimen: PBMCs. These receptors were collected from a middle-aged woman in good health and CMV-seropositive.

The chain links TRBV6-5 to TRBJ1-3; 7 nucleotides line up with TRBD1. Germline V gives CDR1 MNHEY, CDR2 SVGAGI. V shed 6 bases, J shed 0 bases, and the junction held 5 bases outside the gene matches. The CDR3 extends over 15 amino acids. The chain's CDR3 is CASRVDRSSGNTIYF. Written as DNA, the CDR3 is TGTGCCAGCAGGGTGGACAGGAGCTCTGGAAACACCATATATTTT.

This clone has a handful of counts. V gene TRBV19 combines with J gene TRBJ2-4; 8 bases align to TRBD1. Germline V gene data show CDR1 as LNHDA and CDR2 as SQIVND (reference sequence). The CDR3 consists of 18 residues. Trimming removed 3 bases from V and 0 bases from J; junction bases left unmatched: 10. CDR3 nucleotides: TGTGCCAGTAGTATCAGGGGGCACGATCTAGTAGCCAAAAACATTCAGTACTTC. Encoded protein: CASSIRGHDLVAKNIQYF.

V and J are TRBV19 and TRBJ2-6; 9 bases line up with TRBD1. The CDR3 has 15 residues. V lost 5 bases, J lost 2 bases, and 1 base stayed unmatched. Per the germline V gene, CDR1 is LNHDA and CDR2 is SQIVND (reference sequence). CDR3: CASSGDRAGANVLTF. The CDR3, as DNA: TGTGCCAGTAGTGGGGACAGGGCTGGGGCCAACGTCCTGACTTTC.

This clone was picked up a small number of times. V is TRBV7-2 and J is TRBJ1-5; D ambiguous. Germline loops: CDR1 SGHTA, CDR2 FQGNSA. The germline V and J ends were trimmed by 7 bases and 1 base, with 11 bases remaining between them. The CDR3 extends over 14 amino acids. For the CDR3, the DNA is TGTGCCAGCACCCACGACGGGAGCAATCAGCCCCAGCATTTT. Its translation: CASTHDGSNQPQHF.

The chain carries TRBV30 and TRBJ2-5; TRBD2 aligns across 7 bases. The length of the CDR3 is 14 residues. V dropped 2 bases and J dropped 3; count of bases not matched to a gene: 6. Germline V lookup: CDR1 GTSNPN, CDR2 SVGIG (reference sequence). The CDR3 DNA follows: TGTGCCTGGAGTTTCGGGGGGACTGAAGAGACCCAGTACTTC. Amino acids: CAWSFGGTEETQYF.

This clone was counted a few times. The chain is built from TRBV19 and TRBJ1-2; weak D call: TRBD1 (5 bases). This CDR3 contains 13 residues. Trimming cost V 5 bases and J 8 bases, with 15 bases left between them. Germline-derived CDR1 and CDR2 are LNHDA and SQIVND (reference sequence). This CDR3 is CASSSHQGGGYTF. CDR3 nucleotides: TGTGCCAGTAGTTCTCATCAGGGAGGAGGCTACACCTTC.

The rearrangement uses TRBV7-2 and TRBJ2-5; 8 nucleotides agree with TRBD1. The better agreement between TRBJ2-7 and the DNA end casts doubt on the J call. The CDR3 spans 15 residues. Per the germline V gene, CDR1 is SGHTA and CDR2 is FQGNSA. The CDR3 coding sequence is TGTGCCAGCAGCTTAGAAGGACAGGGCCTCTACGAGCAGTACTTC. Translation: CASSLEGQGLYEQYF.

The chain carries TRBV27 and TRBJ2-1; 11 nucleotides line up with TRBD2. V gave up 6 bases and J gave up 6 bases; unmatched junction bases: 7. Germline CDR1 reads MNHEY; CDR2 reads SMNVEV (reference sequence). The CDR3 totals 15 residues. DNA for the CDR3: TGTGCCAGCAGGGTTAATAGCGGGGGGGCCAATGAGCAGTTCTTC. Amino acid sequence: CASRVNSGGANEQFF.